The 27 T cell receptor beta chains listed next were all sequenced from one sample in a study of T cell repertoires in ileal Crohn's disease. Documented time point: neoterminal ileum biopsy at postoperative endoscopy, about 6 months after surgery. Data came from immunoSEQ multiplex PCR; TCRdb stores just in-frame clones and leaves some out. The table shows about 62,000 clones, with approximately 91% occurring only once. The specimen was ileal tissue. These receptors came from an adult with Crohn's disease.

The rearrangement uses TRBV7-8 and TRBJ1-5; D possibly corresponds to TRBD1 (5 bases). Germline V CDR1 and CDR2: SGHVS, FQNEAQ. Trimming left V 6 bases short and J 5 bases short, with 14 bases between. This CDR3 spans 14 amino acids. The DNA of the CDR3 is TGTGCCAGCAGTAATCAGGGTAATGATCAGCCCCAGCATTTT. Its translation: CASSNQGNDQPQHF.

The chain employs TRBV6-5 and TRBJ2-5; D perhaps matches TRBD1 (6 bases). V was cut by 6 bases and J by 4 bases, with 12 bases left in between. Germline V lookup: CDR1 MNHEY, CDR2 SVGAGI. There are 13 residues in the CDR3. Written as DNA, the CDR3 is TGTGCCAGCAGACTAACAGGGTTAGAGACCCAGTACTTC. It yields the protein CASRLTGLETQYF.

The chain recombines TRBV7-3 with TRBJ2-7, with a possible D match to TRBD2 (5 bases). V was trimmed by 2 bases and J by 5 bases, leaving 16 bases between them. The CDR3 is made up of 15 amino acids. CDR1 and CDR2 (germline): SGHTA, FQGTGA. The CDR3 nucleotides are TGTGCCAGCAGCTTATACCGGGGTATTCTGGACGAGCAGTACTTC. The encoded protein is CASSLYRGILDEQYF.

V gene TRBV7-3 combines with J gene TRBJ1-1; D is uncertain. The CDR3 spans 13 residues. Germline V lookup: CDR1 SGHTA, CDR2 FQGTGA. V was cut by 1 base and J by 6 bases, with 9 bases left in between. As DNA, the CDR3 is TGTGCCAGCAGCTTAAGCCGGTCTGCTGAAGCTTTCTTT. Translating it yields CASSLSRSAEAFF.

CDR3 loop: CASGGQARKLFF. The CDR3 DNA reads TGTGCCAGCGGGGGACAGGCGAGGAAACTGTTTTTT. The chain recombines TRBV28 with TRBJ1-4, with 8 positions matching TRBD1. The CDR3 has 12 residues. V shed 8 bases and J 11 bases; nucleotides not matched to a gene: 7. Looked up from germline, CDR1 is MDHEN and CDR2 is SYDVKM.

The chain recombines TRBV5-1 with TRBJ1-1; 7 bases match TRBD1. CDR1 SGHRS and CDR2 YFSETQ come from the germline V gene. V dropped 4 bases and J dropped 0; count of bases not matched to a gene: 6. The CDR3 spans 15 residues. The CDR3 nucleotides read TGCGCCAGCAGCCAGGGGGTCAACGTGAACACTGAAGCTTTCTTT. Residues: CASSQGVNVNTEAFF.

The genes are TRBV19 and TRBJ1-2; TRBD1 agrees at 7 bases. This CDR3 is 16 amino acids long. V shed 8 bases, J shed 3 bases, and the junction held 15 bases outside the gene matches. Germline V gene lookup returns CDR1 LNHDA and CDR2 SQIVND (reference sequence). Here the CDR3 DNA reads TGTGCCAGTTACAATCGGATCGGACAGGCTTACTATGGCTACACCTTC. The encoded protein is CASYNRIGQAYYGYTF.

This sequence joins TRBV5-4 and TRBJ1-2; a weak D match, TRBD1 (5 bases). V dropped 6 bases and J dropped 1 base, with 19 bases sitting between them. The germline V gene encodes CDR1 SGHNT and CDR2 YYREEE (reference sequence). This CDR3 comprises 16 residues. CDR3 protein: CASTQPGTTINYGYTF. DNA of the CDR3: TGTGCCAGCACCCAACCCGGGACTACAATTAACTATGGCTACACCTTC. The variable domain in full, completed from reference TRBV5-4 and TRBJ1-2, reads ETGVTQSPTHLIKTRGQQVTLRCSSQSGHNTVSWYQQALGQGPQFIFQYYREEENGRGNFPPRFSGLQFPNYSSELNVNALELDDSALYLCASTQPGTTINYGYTFGSGTRLTVV.

The chain employs TRBV9 and TRBJ2-5, with 7 bases lining up with TRBD2. CDR3 length: 15 amino acids. Germline CDR1 and CDR2: SGDLS and YYNGEE. J was trimmed by 5 bases and V by 0 bases; bases with no gene match: 7. CDR3: CASSVDSGAGETQYF. As DNA, the CDR3 is TGTGCCAGCAGCGTAGATTCGGGAGCGGGGGAGACCCAGTACTTC.

This rearrangement joins TRBV10-3 to TRBJ2-2, with a tentative D call TRBD1 (5 bases). This CDR3 is 16 amino acids long. CDR1 and CDR2 from the germline V gene are ENHRY and SYGVKD. Deletions cut 2 bases from V and 3 bases from J, with 13 bases between. CDR3 region: CAISERVVTDTGELFF. The CDR3 DNA sequence: TGTGCCATCAGTGAGCGGGTGGTGACAGACACCGGGGAGCTGTTTTTT.

The V gene is TRBV28, the J gene TRBJ1-1; the match to TRBD1 covers 7 bases. The trim removed 9 bases at V and 5 bases at J, leaving 9 bases unmatched. This CDR3 is built from 13 residues. Germline V gives CDR1 MDHEN, CDR2 SYDVKM. The CDR3 reads CASVGGARTEAFF. For the CDR3, the DNA is TGTGCCAGTGTAGGGGGCGCGAGGACTGAAGCTTTCTTT.

This clone has just a few counts. The J gene is TRBJ2-5, the V gene TRBV5-1; the match to TRBD1 covers 7 bases. The CDR3 loop spans 14 amino acids. CDR1 is SGHRS and CDR2 is YFSETQ in the germline V gene. V dropped 4 bases and J dropped 2; count of bases not matched to a gene: 5. The CDR3, as DNA: TGCGCCAGCAGCGTCGGGACAGCTCAAGAGACCCAGTACTTC. Translating gives CASSVGTAQETQYF.

The chain carries TRBV7-9 and TRBJ1-3, with D perhaps matching TRBD1 (5 bases). The CDR3 is 14 residues long. Germline CDR1 and CDR2: SEHNR and FQNEAQ (reference sequence). The V end lost 7 bases, the J end lost 0 bases, and 10 bases lay between the germline ends. CDR3 coding DNA: TGTGCCAGCAAGCCGACAGTCTCTGGAAACACCATATATTTT. Its protein is CASKPTVSGNTIYF.

V and J are TRBV29-1 and TRBJ1-1, with D tentatively TRBD1 (6 bases). This CDR3 has 12 residues. V dropped 6 bases and J dropped 4 bases, with 12 bases sitting between them. In germline, CDR1 is SQVTM, CDR2 ANQGSEA. CDR3 protein: CSVGAWGTEAFF. The CDR3 DNA is TGCAGCGTGGGGGCCTGGGGCACTGAAGCTTTCTTT.

The J gene is TRBJ2-1, the V gene TRBV25-1; 8 nucleotides line up with TRBD2. Germline V lookup: CDR1 MGHDK, CDR2 SYGVNS. The V gene end was trimmed by 5 bases and the J gene end by 7 bases; junction bases not matched to a gene: 7. The CDR3 has 14 residues. The CDR3 DNA reads as TGTGCCAGCAGTCGGGCGGGAGGATGGAATGAGCAGTTCTTC. The encoded protein is CASSRAGGWNEQFF. Full variable domain (rest looked up from reference TRBV25-1 and TRBJ2-1): EADIYQTPRYLVIGTGKKITLECSQTMGHDKMYWYQQDPGMELHLIHYSYGVNSTEKGDLSSESTVSRIRTEHFPLTLESARPSHTSQYLCASSRAGGWNEQFFGPGTRLTVL.

To note about this clone: The germline gene is not matched at one end of the junction; a read error may be the cause. The chain uses TRBV7-7 and TRBJ1-3; no firm D call. Germline V gene sequence: CDR1 SSHAT, CDR2 FNYEAQ (reference sequence). The CDR3 runs to 13 residues. The DNA of the CDR3 is TGTGCTAGCAGCTTAGTCCCGGGAAACACCATATATTTT. It is translated as CASSLVPGNTIYF.

The chain employs TRBV7-8 and TRBJ2-1; TRBD2 aligns across 7 bases. Germline CDR1 reads SGHVS; CDR2 reads FQNEAQ. This CDR3 contains 15 residues. V lost 6 bases, J lost 6 bases, and 11 bases stayed unmatched. Here the CDR3 DNA reads TGTGCCAGCAGGCACAAGCGGGACTATCCCAATGAGCAGTTCTTC. It yields the protein CASRHKRDYPNEQFF.

The chain has TRBV7-9 and TRBJ2-7, with D possibly TRBD2 on 5 matching bases. With 4 bases removed from V and 2 bases from J, the gap between germline ends came to 12 bases. CDR1 is SEHNR and CDR2 is FQNEAQ in the germline V gene (reference sequence). The CDR3 is made up of 14 amino acids. The DNA for the CDR3 is TGTGCCAGCAGCTCGTCAGGAGGCCCCTACGAGCAGTACTTC. This gives the protein CASSSSGGPYEQYF.

This clone is a singleton in its sample. The CDR3 nucleotides are TGTGCCAGCAGTGGGGGACATAGCAATCAGCCCCAGCATTTT. Translating gives CASSGGHSNQPQHF. The V call is TRBV6-1, the J call TRBJ1-5, with D possibly TRBD1 on 6 matching bases. CDR3 length: 14 amino acids. V was pared by 4 bases and J by 0 bases, with 7 bases between. Germline V CDR1 and CDR2: MNHNS, SASEGT.

The chain is built from TRBV5-1 and TRBJ2-1; 14 nucleotides agree with TRBD2. The CDR3 contains 16 residues. V gave up 2 bases and J gave up 7 bases; unmatched junction bases: 5. Per germline, CDR1 SGHRS and CDR2 YFSETQ. The CDR3 nucleotides are TGCGCCAGCAGCTTAGGGACTAGCGGGAGATTAAATGAGCAGTTCTTC. This sequence encodes CASSLGTSGRLNEQFF.

This CDR3 is CASSEALTRPSSYNSPLHF. CDR3 nucleotides: TGTGCCAGCAGTGAAGCGTTGACACGACCCAGCTCCTATAATTCACCCCTCCACTTT. The rearrangement joins TRBV2 to TRBJ1-6, with D unclear. This CDR3 has 19 amino acids. Trimming pared 0 bases from V and 0 bases from J, leaving 15 bases between. From germline, CDR1 is SNHLY and CDR2 FYNNEI.

This clone was counted between two and nine times. The chain joins TRBV6-1 to TRBJ1-1; no reliable D call. From germline, CDR1 is MNHNS and CDR2 SASEGT. The V and J ends lost 10 bases and 5 bases respectively, with 2 bases between them. The CDR3 extends over 8 amino acids. The CDR3 loop reads CATTEAFF. As DNA, the CDR3 is TGTGCCACGACTGAAGCTTTCTTT.

This chain uses TRBV6-4 with TRBJ1-1; a weak D match, TRBD1 (6 bases). The CDR3 is 13 amino acids. Trimming took off 5 bases at V and 1 base at J, with 8 bases between the two ends. Germline-derived CDR1 and CDR2 are MRHNA and SNTAGT. Here the CDR3 DNA reads TGTGCCAGCAGTCGACAGGAGAACACTGAAGCTTTCTTT. It yields the protein CASSRQENTEAFF.

V usage is TRBV13 and J usage is TRBJ1-1; perhaps TRBD1 as D (6 bases). Trimming removed 5 bases at V and 4 bases at J, with 14 bases between. Per germline, CDR1 PRHDT and CDR2 FYEKMQ (reference sequence). The CDR3 consists of 14 residues. DNA for the CDR3: TGTGCCAGCAGCGACACCAGGGGAGTCACTGAAGCTTTCTTT. Amino acids: CASSDTRGVTEAFF.

This clone was counted a single time. The chain recombines TRBV18 with TRBJ1-1; the D gene is possibly TRBD1 (6 bases). V was shortened by 8 bases and J by 1 base, with 14 bases between the two germline ends. The CDR3 extends over 14 amino acids. Germline assignment: CDR1 KGHSH and CDR2 LQKENI. CDR3 nucleotides: TGTGCCAGCGGCCGCGGACAGACGAACACTGAAGCTTTCTTT. Amino acid sequence: CASGRGQTNTEAFF.

The V and J genes are TRBV2 and TRBJ1-5; 7 bases are shared with TRBD1. The germline gives CDR1 SNHLY, CDR2 FYNNEI. With V trimmed by 6 bases and J by 6 bases, 5 bases remained unmatched. CDR3 length: 13 residues. CDR3: CASREGASQPQHF. The CDR3 DNA reads as TGTGCCAGCAGAGAGGGGGCCAGTCAGCCCCAGCATTTT.

V usage is TRBV11-1 and J usage is TRBJ2-7; D not certain. The length of the CDR3 is 12 residues. Germline CDR1 and CDR2: SGHAT and FQDESV (reference sequence). The V and J ends lost 2 bases and 5 bases respectively, with 7 bases between them. The CDR3 DNA reads as TGTGCCAGCAGCTTATTGGCCCACGAGCAGTACTTC. This translates into CASSLLAHEQYF.